These 19 T cell receptor beta chains came from one sample sequenced in a study of T cells in Graves' hyperthyroidism and ophthalmopathy. Amplified TCR beta CDR3 regions came from RNA transcripts. The TCR CDR3 first-round RT-PCR relied on the HTBI primer set. MiXCR was run by TCRdb on the multiplex PCR reads, yielding one entry per CDR3 protein. The sample carries almost 600,000 distinct CDR3 sequences, around 42% recorded once. Source material: peripheral blood or thyroid tissue (not recorded which). All receptors come from a young woman with Graves' hyperthyroidism.

This chain links TRBV2 with TRBJ2-3, with 7 bases matching TRBD2. The trim removed 5 bases at V and 6 bases at J, leaving 8 bases unmatched. Germline V gene data show CDR1 as SNHLY and CDR2 as FYNNEI. CDR3 length: 14 amino acids. The CDR3 DNA reads as TGTGCCAGCAGTACAGCGGGACCCCTCGATACGCAGTATTTT. It encodes CASSTAGPLDTQYF.

The genes are TRBV29-1 and TRBJ1-1; tentatively, D is TRBD1 (5 bases). The CDR3 spans 12 residues. The germline V gene encodes CDR1 SQVTM and CDR2 ANQGSEA. The V end was cut by 4 bases, the J end by 4 bases, with 10 bases between. The CDR3 region has the DNA TGCAGCGTTGGGGGCGCCGGCACTGAAGCTTTCTTT. Protein product: CSVGGAGTEAFF.

This clonotype was counted between two and nine times. V usage is TRBV2 and J usage is TRBJ2-2, with D perhaps TRBD2 (5 bases). From germline, CDR1 is SNHLY and CDR2 FYNNEI. This CDR3 spans 14 amino acids. V lost 4 bases, J lost 5 bases, and 11 bases lay in between. This CDR3 is CASSVEGETGELFF. Written as DNA, the CDR3 is TGTGCCAGCAGTGTCGAGGGAGAGACCGGGGAGCTGTTTTTT.

V is TRBV29-1 and J is TRBJ1-1; D might be TRBD1 (6 bases). The CDR3 covers 12 residues. CDR1 and CDR2 (germline): SQVTM, ANQGSEA. Here the CDR3 DNA reads TGCAGAGATGGGGGGGCTAACACTGAAGCTTTCTTT. It encodes CRDGGANTEAFF.

This clonotype was counted only a few times. The CDR3, as DNA: TGTGCCAGCAGCCACGTCGGGAGGCATGAGCAGTTCTTC. Its protein product is CASSHVGRHEQFF. The rearrangement links TRBV7-9 to TRBJ2-1; 7 nucleotides agree with TRBD2. Germline V CDR1 and CDR2: SEHNR, FQNEAQ (reference sequence). This CDR3 contains 13 residues. Trimming removed 5 bases from V and 8 bases from J; junction bases left unmatched: 6.

This clonotype was detected a few times. The V and J genes are TRBV4-1 and TRBJ1-2, with 9 nucleotides matching TRBD1. CDR1 MGHRA and CDR2 YSYEKL come from the germline V gene. V dropped 5 bases and J dropped 5; count of bases not matched to a gene: 15. The CDR3 length is 17 residues. CDR3 sequence (DNA): TGCGCCAGCAGCACGGACCCCGGGACAGGGAGGGCGTATGGCTACACCTTC. It encodes CASSTDPGTGRAYGYTF.

The chain is built from TRBV9 and TRBJ1-3; D gene unclear. The CDR3 length is 15 residues. The germline CDR1 and CDR2 sequences are SGDLS and YYNGEE. V was trimmed by 4 bases and J by 1 base, leaving 12 bases between them. Here the CDR3 DNA reads TGTGCCAGCAGCACCTTGGGAGGATCTGGAAACACCATATATTTT. Encoded protein: CASSTLGGSGNTIYF.

This clonotype was recorded many times. This chain joins TRBV20-1 and TRBJ2-7, with D unclear. The CDR3 has 10 amino acids. V lost 3 bases, J lost 7 bases, and 7 bases lay in between. Looked up from germline, CDR1 is DFQATT and CDR2 is SNEGSKA (reference sequence). For the CDR3, the DNA is TGCAGTGCTAGGTATGGTGAGCAGTACTTC. It codes for CSARYGEQYF.

This chain joins TRBV6-6 and TRBJ1-6; TRBD1 matches at 12 bases. Trimming at V came to 6 bases and at J to 10 bases, leaving 7 bases not matched to a gene. Germline V gives CDR1 MNHNY, CDR2 SVGAGI (reference sequence). The CDR3 runs 15 residues. The CDR3 DNA follows: TGTGCCAGCAGCCAGGGACAGGGGGCAACCTCACCCCTCCACTTT. It yields the protein CASSQGQGATSPLHF.

This clonotype was seen many times. V is TRBV20-1 and J is TRBJ1-5, with D hard to call. Germline V lookup: CDR1 DFQATT, CDR2 SNEGSKA (reference sequence). V was shortened by 1 base and J by 2 bases, with 12 bases between the two germline ends. The CDR3 sequence is 15 residues long. CDR3 loop: CSARAAGGGNQPQHF. The CDR3 DNA reads TGCAGTGCTAGAGCGGCGGGTGGTGGCAATCAGCCCCAGCATTTT.

On this clonotype itself: This may arise from a read error, as a much more abundant clone is one base away. The genes are TRBV19 and TRBJ1-5; D remains ambiguous. V was pared by 0 bases and J by 2 bases, with 2 bases between. The CDR3 is 13 residues long. In germline, CDR1 is LNHDA, CDR2 SQIVND (reference sequence). DNA for the CDR3: TGTGCCAGTAGTATAGATGGCAATCAGCCCCAGCATTTT. Translation gives CASSIDGNQPQHF.

This chain connects TRBV12-3 or TRBV12-4 to TRBJ2-7; D uncertain. CDR3 size: 12 residues. V gave up 2 bases and J gave up 2 bases, with 4 bases separating them. DNA of the CDR3: TGTGCCAGCAGTTTATTCGCCTACGAGCAGTACTTC. This translates into CASSLFAYEQYF.

This rearrangement joins TRBV19 to TRBJ2-3; D is possibly TRBD1 (6 bases). Trimming shortened V by 7 bases and J by 2 bases, and 10 bases separated the two germline ends. The CDR3 totals 13 residues. Germline V gene data show CDR1 as LNHDA and CDR2 as SQIVND (reference sequence). In nucleotides, the CDR3 is TGTGCCAGTACCGGGACACACACAGATACGCAGTATTTT. Amino acids: CASTGTHTDTQYF.

CDR3 loop: CAILRTSGRETQYF. The CDR3 nucleotides are TGTGCCATCCTAAGGACTAGCGGGAGGGAGACCCAGTACTTC. This chain links TRBV10-3 with TRBJ2-5; 14 bases line up with TRBD2. V lost 8 bases and J lost 5; bases outside the gene matches: 4. The CDR3 consists of 14 residues. The germline gives CDR1 ENHRY, CDR2 SYGVKD.

The gene calls are TRBV29-1 and TRBJ2-7, with 12 nucleotides matching TRBD2. V lost 5 bases and J lost 7; bases outside the gene matches: 6. From germline, CDR1 is SQVTM and CDR2 ANQGSEA. The CDR3 has 13 residues. The CDR3 loop reads CSVLAGGPWEQYF. The CDR3 DNA sequence: TGCAGCGTTCTAGCGGGAGGGCCTTGGGAGCAGTACTTC.

The J gene is TRBJ1-2, the V gene TRBV7-6; TRBD1 is a possible D gene (6 bases). Germline CDR1 reads SGHVS; CDR2 reads FNYEAQ. CDR3 length equals 14 residues. Deletions cut 5 bases from V and 5 bases from J, with 15 bases between. CDR3 sequence (DNA): TGTGCCAGCAGCACGGGGGGCGCCTTTTATGGCTACACCTTC. This codes for CASSTGGAFYGYTF.

There are a few counts of this clonotype. V gene TRBV11-3 combines with J gene TRBJ2-2; D is unclear. The CDR3 length is 14 residues. Per the germline V gene, CDR1 is SGHNT and CDR2 is YENEEA. V was cut by 4 bases and J by 4 bases, with 10 bases left in between. CDR3 residues: CASSSVLRTGELFF. CDR3 sequence (DNA): TGTGCCAGCAGCTCTGTACTCCGCACCGGGGAGCTGTTTTTT.

The chain has TRBV29-1 and TRBJ2-3; 9 positions match TRBD1. The CDR3 sequence is 15 residues long. With 6 bases clipped from V and 4 bases from J, the junction kept 11 bases outside the gene matches. The germline CDR1 and CDR2 sequences are SQVTM and ANQGSEA. The CDR3 sequence is CSVRADRGNADTQYF. CDR3 nucleotide sequence: TGCAGCGTACGGGCGGACAGGGGAAACGCAGATACGCAGTATTTT.

Notes on this clonotype: In this CDR3 the conserved last residue, phenylalanine or tryptophan, is missing, so a read error is likely. V usage is TRBV12-3 or TRBV12-4 and J usage is TRBJ2-7, with D perhaps matching TRBD1 or TRBD2 (5 bases each). The CDR3 covers 12 residues. DNA of the CDR3: TGTGCCAGCGGTTTTGGGGGTAACGAGCAGTACCTC. Its protein product is CASGFGGNEQYL.